The entry that follows covers one TCR beta chain sequence. This sample stems from a study of cytomegalovirus exposure and HLA in healthy donors. The method was immunoSEQ multiplex PCR; TCRdb's version includes in-frame clones alone and lacks a portion of them. The sample includes about 150,000 clones, about nine tenths seen only once; the top ten take 4.5%. This receptor was obtained from a man aged 18 to 35 in good health and CMV-seropositive. Sequencing was done on a sample of PBMCs.

DNA for the CDR3: TGTGCCATCAGTTCGGTCTCAGGGGGCTATGGCTACACCTTC. Translated: CAISSVSGGYGYTF. V and J are TRBV10-3 and TRBJ1-2; 7 positions match TRBD1. The CDR3 sequence is 14 residues long. The germline V gene has CDR1 ENHRY and CDR2 SYGVKD. V shed 5 bases and J 4 bases; nucleotides not matched to a gene: 7.